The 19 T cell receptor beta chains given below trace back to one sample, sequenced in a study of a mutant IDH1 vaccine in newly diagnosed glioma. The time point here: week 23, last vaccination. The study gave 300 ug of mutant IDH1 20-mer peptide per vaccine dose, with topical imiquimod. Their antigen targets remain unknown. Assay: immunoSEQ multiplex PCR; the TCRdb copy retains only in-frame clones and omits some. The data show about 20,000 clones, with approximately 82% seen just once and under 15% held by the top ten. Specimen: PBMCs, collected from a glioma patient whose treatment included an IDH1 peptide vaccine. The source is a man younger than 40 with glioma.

The CDR3 bases are TGTGCCAGCAGCTTAGCGTCTGCGAATGAGCAGTTCTTC. Translating gives CASSLASANEQFF. V gene TRBV7-6 combines with J gene TRBJ2-1; D gene uncertain. Between the trimmed V and J ends, which lost 0 bases and 7 bases, there was a span of 7 bases. The CDR3 totals 13 residues. Germline loops: CDR1 SGHVS, CDR2 FNYEAQ.

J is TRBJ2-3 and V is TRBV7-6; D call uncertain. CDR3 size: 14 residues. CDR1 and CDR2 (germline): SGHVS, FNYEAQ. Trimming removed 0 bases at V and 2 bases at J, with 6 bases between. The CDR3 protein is CASSLAPPTDTQYF. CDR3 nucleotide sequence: TGTGCCAGCAGCTTAGCGCCACCCACAGATACGCAGTATTTT. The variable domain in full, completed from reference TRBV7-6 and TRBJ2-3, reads GAGVSQSPRYKVTKRGQDVALRCDPISGHVSLYWYRQALGQGPEFLTYFNYEAQQDKSGLPNDRFSAERPEGSISTLTIQRTEQRDSAMYRCASSLAPPTDTQYFGPGTRLTVL.

CDR3 in amino acids: CASSERVYGYTF. CDR3 bases: TGTGCCAGCAGTGAAAGGGTTTATGGCTACACCTTC. V is TRBV2 and J is TRBJ1-2; no clear D gene. The V gene lost 2 bases and the J gene lost 5 bases, with 6 bases spanning the gap. The length of the CDR3 is 12 residues. The germline gives CDR1 SNHLY, CDR2 FYNNEI.

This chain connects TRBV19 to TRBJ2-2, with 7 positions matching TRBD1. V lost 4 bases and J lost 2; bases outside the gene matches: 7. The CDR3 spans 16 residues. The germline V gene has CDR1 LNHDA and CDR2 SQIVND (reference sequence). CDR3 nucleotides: TGTGCCAGTAGTACCCTAGGGGGCGCAAACACCGGGGAGCTGTTTTTT. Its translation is CASSTLGGANTGELFF.

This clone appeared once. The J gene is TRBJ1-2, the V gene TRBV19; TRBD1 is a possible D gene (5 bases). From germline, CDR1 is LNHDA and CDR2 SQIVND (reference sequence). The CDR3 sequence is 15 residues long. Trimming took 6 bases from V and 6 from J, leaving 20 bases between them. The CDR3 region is CASSWPGLGFDGYTF. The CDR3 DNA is TGTGCCAGTAGCTGGCCGGGACTGGGATTCGATGGCTACACCTTC. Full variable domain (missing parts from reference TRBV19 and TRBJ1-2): DGGITQSPKYLFRKEGQNVTLSCEQNLNHDAMYWYRQDPGQGLRLIYYSQIVNDFQKGDIAEGYSVSREKKESFPLTVTSAQKNPTAFYLCASSWPGLGFDGYTFGSGTRLTVV.

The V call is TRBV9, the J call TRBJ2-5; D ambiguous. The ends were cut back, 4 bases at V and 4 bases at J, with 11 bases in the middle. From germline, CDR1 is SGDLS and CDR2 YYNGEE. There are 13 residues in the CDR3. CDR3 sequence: CASSSPSSETQYF. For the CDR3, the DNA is TGTGCCAGCAGCTCCCCTTCTTCAGAGACCCAGTACTTC.

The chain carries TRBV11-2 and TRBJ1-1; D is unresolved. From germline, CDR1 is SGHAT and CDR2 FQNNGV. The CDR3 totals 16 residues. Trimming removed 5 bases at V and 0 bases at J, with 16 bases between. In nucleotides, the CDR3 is TGTGCCAGCAGCCCCCGGATCCTACGCATGAACACTGAAGCTTTCTTT. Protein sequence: CASSPRILRMNTEAFF.

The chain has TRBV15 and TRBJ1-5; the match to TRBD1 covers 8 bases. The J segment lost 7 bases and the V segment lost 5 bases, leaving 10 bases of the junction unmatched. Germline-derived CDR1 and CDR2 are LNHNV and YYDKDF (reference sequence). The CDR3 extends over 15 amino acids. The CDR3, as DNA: TGTGCCACCAGCCCCCTGGACAGGGAGGGCCAGCCCCAGCATTTT. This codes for CATSPLDREGQPQHF.

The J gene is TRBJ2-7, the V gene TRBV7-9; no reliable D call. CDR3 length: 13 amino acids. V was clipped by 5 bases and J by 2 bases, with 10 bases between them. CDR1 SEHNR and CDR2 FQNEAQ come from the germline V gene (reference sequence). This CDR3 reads CASSLSSPYEQYF. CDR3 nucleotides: TGTGCCAGCAGCCTTTCCAGTCCCTACGAGCAGTACTTC.

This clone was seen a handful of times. CDR3 bases: TGTGCCAGCAGCTGGGGGGCAGGGGCTAACTATGGCTACACCTTC. It yields the protein CASSWGAGANYGYTF. The V gene is TRBV5-5, the J gene TRBJ1-2; a weak D match, TRBD1 (6 bases). Per germline, CDR1 SGHKS and CDR2 YYEKEE (reference sequence). CDR3 length: 15 residues. Deletions cut 3 bases from V and 0 bases from J, with 12 bases between.

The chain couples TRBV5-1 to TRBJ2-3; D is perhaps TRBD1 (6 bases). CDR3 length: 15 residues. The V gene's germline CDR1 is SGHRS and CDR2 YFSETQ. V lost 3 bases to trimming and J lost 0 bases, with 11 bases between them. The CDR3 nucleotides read TGCGCCAGCAGCTATGACAGGCCTAGCACAGATACGCAGTATTTT. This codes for CASSYDRPSTDTQYF.

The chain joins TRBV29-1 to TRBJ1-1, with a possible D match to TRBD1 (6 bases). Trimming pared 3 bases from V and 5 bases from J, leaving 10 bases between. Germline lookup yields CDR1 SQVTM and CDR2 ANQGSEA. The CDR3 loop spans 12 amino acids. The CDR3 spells CSVDDRRTEAFF. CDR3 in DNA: TGCAGCGTTGACGACAGGCGGACTGAAGCTTTCTTT.

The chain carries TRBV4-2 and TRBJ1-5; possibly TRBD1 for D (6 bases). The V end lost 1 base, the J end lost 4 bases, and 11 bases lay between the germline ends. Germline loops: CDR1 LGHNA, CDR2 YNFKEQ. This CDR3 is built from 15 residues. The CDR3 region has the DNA TGTGCCAGCAGCCAAGCAGGGGAGCGTAATCAGCCCCAGCATTTT. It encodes CASSQAGERNQPQHF.

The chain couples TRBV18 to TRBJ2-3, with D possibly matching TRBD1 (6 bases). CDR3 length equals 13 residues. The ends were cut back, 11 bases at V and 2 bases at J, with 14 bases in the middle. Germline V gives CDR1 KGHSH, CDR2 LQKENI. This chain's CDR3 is CAGGRGATDTQYF. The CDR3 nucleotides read TGTGCCGGGGGCCGAGGGGCCACAGATACGCAGTATTTT.

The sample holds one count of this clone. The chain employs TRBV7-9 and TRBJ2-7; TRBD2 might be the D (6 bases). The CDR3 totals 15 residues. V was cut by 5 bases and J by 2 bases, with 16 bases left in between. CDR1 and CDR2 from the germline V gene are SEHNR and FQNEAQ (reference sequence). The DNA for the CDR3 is TGTGCCAGCAGCGGAGACCGGGAGCGGCCCTACGAGCAGTACTTC. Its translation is CASSGDRERPYEQYF. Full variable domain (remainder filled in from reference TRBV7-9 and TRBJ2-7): DTGVSQNPRHKITKRGQNVTFRCDPISEHNRLYWYRQTLGQGPEFLTYFQNEAQLEKSRLLSDRFSAERPKGSFSTLEIQRTEQGDSAMYLCASSGDRERPYEQYFGPGTRLTVT.

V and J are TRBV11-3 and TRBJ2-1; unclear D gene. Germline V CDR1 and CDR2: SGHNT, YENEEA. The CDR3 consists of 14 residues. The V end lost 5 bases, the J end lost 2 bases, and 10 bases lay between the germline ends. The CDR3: CASSDPLAYNEQFF. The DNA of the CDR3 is TGTGCCAGCAGCGATCCGCTGGCCTACAATGAGCAGTTCTTC.

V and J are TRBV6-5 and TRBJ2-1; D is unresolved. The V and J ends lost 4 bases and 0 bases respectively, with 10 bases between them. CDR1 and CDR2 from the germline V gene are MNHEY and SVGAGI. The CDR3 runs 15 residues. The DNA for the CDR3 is TGTGCCAGCAGTTGGGCCGCTAGCTCCTACAATGAGCAGTTCTTC. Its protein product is CASSWAASSYNEQFF.

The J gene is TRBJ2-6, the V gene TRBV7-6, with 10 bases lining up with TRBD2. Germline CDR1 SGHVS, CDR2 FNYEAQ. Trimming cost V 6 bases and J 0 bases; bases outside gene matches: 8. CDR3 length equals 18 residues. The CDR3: CASSSGTSANSGANVLTF. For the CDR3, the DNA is TGTGCCAGCAGTTCTGGGACTAGCGCTAACTCTGGGGCCAACGTCCTGACTTTC.

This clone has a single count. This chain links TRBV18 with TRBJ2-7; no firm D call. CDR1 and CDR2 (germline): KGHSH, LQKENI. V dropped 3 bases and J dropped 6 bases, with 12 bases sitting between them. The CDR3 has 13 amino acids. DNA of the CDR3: TGTGCCAGCTCACCCCTCGGGCTTGGCGAGCAGTACTTC. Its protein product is CASSPLGLGEQYF.